This T cell receptor beta chain was captured by sequencing in a study of cytomegalovirus exposure and HLA in healthy donors. The PCR contained 60 Vbeta and 13 Jbeta primers. The table came from immunoSEQ multiplex PCR; TCRdb's copy has only in-frame clones and leaves some out. This table holds 150,000 to 180,000 clones, around 81% found once. CDR3 length: 14 amino acids. Trimming took 3 bases from V and 3 from J; bases not matched to a gene: 3. Germline V gene lookup returns CDR1 PRHDT and CDR2 FYEKMQ (reference sequence). Study findings and constraints: Reports described diagnosis of cytomegalovirus status by the classifier as highly specific and sensitive. The study recorded over 150 TCR beta chains that were cytomegalovirus-associated.

For this clone: Its target is unknown.

The chain links TRBV13 to TRBJ2-5, with 8 bases aligning to TRBD2. The material sequenced was PBMCs. This clonotype was sampled from a woman aged 40 to 50 in good health and CMV-seropositive. The CDR3 sequence is CASSFGGAEETQYF. For the CDR3, the DNA is TGTGCCAGCAGCTTCGGGGGGGCGGAAGAGACCCAGTACTTC.